This TCR beta chain was identified during a study of blood T cell repertoires in COVID-19. Seattle patients were enrolled while actively infected and followed longitudinally. This table comes from immunoSEQ multiplex PCR, and its TCRdb copy is limited to in-frame clones, with some not included. The profile covers 87,000 or so clones, with roughly 91% appearing a single time and 5% to 7% taken by the ten largest. This CDR3 comprises 13 residues. V lost 1 base to trimming and J lost 6 bases, with 6 bases between them. From germline, CDR1 is LNHDA and CDR2 SQIVND (reference sequence). This TCR derives from a man aged 18 to 29 with COVID-19, enrolled during active disease. Sequenced: peripheral blood. The chain combines TRBV19 with TRBJ2-2, with a tentative D call TRBD2 (5 bases). Here the CDR3 reads CASSIVEAGELFF. CDR3 DNA: TGTGCCAGTAGTATAGTGGAGGCCGGGGAGCTGTTTTTT.